These 15 T cell receptor beta chains were sequenced from one sample in a study of CD8 T cells in ankylosing spondylitis. General study points: In ankylosing spondylitis blood, a motif of roughly eight highly homologous TCR beta variants appeared characteristic.

Their antigen targets remain unknown. TCRdb used MiXCR to reprocess the 5' RACE reads, holding one entry per CDR3 protein. This table has 400,000 or so distinct CDR3 sequences, around 26% appearing once. Input material: blood, either unsorted or a sorted T cell fraction (not recorded which). The receptor set was obtained from a male donor with ankylosing spondylitis.

This clonotype was recorded at least ten times. The chain recombines TRBV5-1 with TRBJ2-7; D not certain. This CDR3 spans 14 amino acids. The germline CDR1 and CDR2 sequences are SGHRS and YFSETQ. With 5 bases removed from V and 2 bases from J, the gap between germline ends came to 14 bases. In DNA form, the CDR3 reads TGCGCCAGCAGGCAACATACAAACACCTACGAGCAGTACTTC. Translation gives CASRQHTNTYEQYF.

This sequence joins TRBV5-1 and TRBJ2-7; 9 bases are shared with TRBD1. The CDR3 runs 15 residues. Per germline, CDR1 SGHRS and CDR2 YFSETQ. The ends lost 4 bases at V and 4 bases at J; junction bases unmatched: 9. The CDR3 nucleotides read TGCGCCAGCAGCCTGGGGACAGGGAACTTTTACGAGCAGTACTTC. Amino acids: CASSLGTGNFYEQYF.

This clonotype appeared a single time. The J gene is TRBJ1-4, the V gene TRBV5-1; D may be TRBD1 (5 bases). CDR1 and CDR2 (germline): SGHRS, YFSETQ. Between the trimmed V and J ends, which lost 0 bases and 8 bases, there was a span of 17 bases. This CDR3 comprises 16 residues. CDR3 sequence reads: CASSLAEGPKKEKLFF. The CDR3 coding sequence is TGCGCCAGCAGCTTGGCCGAGGGACCAAAGAAAGAAAAACTGTTTTTT.

This clonotype was counted many times. The chain couples TRBV7-2 to TRBJ2-3; D is perhaps TRBD1 or TRBD2 (5 bases each). Germline V gene data show CDR1 as SGHTA and CDR2 as FQGNSA. CDR3 length equals 14 residues. Trimming pared 5 bases from V and 2 bases from J, leaving 11 bases between. The CDR3 loop is CASSPGLATDTQYF. CDR3 nucleotides: TGTGCCAGCAGCCCGGGGCTAGCCACAGATACGCAGTATTTT.

About this clonotype: One end of the junction varies from germline; a read error may be responsible. The CDR3 loop is CSAMSLAGGPSYNEQFF. The CDR3, as DNA: TGCAGCGCTATGAGTCTAGCGGGAGGTCCCTCCTACAATGAGCAGTTCTTC. This sequence joins TRBV20-1 and TRBJ2-1; 11 positions match TRBD2. The germline V gene encodes CDR1 DFQATT and CDR2 SNEGSKA (reference sequence). There are 17 residues in the CDR3.

This clonotype was detected only once. The J gene is TRBJ2-3, the V gene TRBV5-1, with D possibly matching TRBD1 (6 bases). The CDR3 length is 17 residues. Trimming removed 0 bases at V and 0 bases at J, with 14 bases between. CDR1 and CDR2 from the germline V gene are SGHRS and YFSETQ. The CDR3 sequence: CASSLDRASGSTDTQYF. CDR3 bases: TGCGCCAGCAGCTTGGACAGGGCATCTGGTAGCACAGATACGCAGTATTTT.

The chain combines TRBV20-1 with TRBJ1-1; D remains unclear. Trimming left V 3 bases short and J 4 bases short, with 18 bases between. CDR3 length: 15 amino acids. Germline assignment: CDR1 DFQATT and CDR2 SNEGSKA (reference sequence). The CDR3 DNA sequence: TGCAGTGCTAGGAACCGCCGGGCCTTGAGCACTGAAGCTTTCTTT. Its protein is CSARNRRALSTEAFF.

This clonotype has a handful of counts. The V gene is TRBV12-3 or TRBV12-4, the J gene TRBJ1-2; the D is unclear. V was pared by 1 base and J by 5 bases, with 5 bases between. The CDR3 has 12 residues. CDR3 in DNA: TGTGCCAGCAGTTTAGACGGGTATGGCTACACCTTC. Protein: CASSLDGYGYTF.

The V call is TRBV7-8, the J call TRBJ2-2; TRBD1 might be the D (5 bases). The CDR3 is made up of 15 amino acids. V lost 5 bases and J 4 bases, leaving 14 bases between the germline ends. Per the germline V gene, CDR1 is SGHVS and CDR2 is FQNEAQ. CDR3 sequence: CASSNQGLITGELFF. CDR3 bases: TGTGCCAGCAGCAATCAGGGATTGATCACCGGGGAGCTGTTTTTT.

This clonotype showed up just a few times. The chain joins TRBV20-1 to TRBJ1-5, with 11 bases that match TRBD1. The CDR3 runs 14 residues. CDR1 and CDR2 from the germline V gene are DFQATT and SNEGSKA (reference sequence). After removal of 6 bases from V and 5 bases from J, the junction contained 6 bases not matched to a gene. The CDR3 nucleotides are TGCAGTGCCACTGGACAGGGGGCCTATCAGCCCCAGCATTTT. Translation: CSATGQGAYQPQHF.

This clonotype was seen a handful of times. The J gene is TRBJ1-1, the V gene TRBV2, with a weak D call TRBD1 (5 bases). The CDR3 covers 13 residues. The germline CDR1 and CDR2 sequences are SNHLY and FYNNEI. V was shortened by 6 bases and J by 7 bases, with 15 bases between the two germline ends. The CDR3 sequence: CASRTDSQNEAFF. CDR3 DNA sequence: TGTGCCAGCAGAACCGACAGCCAAAATGAAGCTTTCTTT.

The chain links TRBV12-3 or TRBV12-4 to TRBJ2-6, with D hard to call. Trimming took off 6 bases at V and 0 bases at J, with 9 bases between the two ends. The CDR3 consists of 15 residues. CDR3 protein: CASRPQSSGANVLTF. DNA for the CDR3: TGTGCCAGCAGACCGCAAAGCTCTGGGGCCAACGTCCTGACTTTC.

Only a few counts were recorded for this clonotype. V gene TRBV5-1 combines with J gene TRBJ2-1; TRBD2 aligns across 7 bases. The CDR3 runs 14 residues. V was pared by 0 bases and J by 9 bases, with 6 bases of the junction left unmatched. The germline V gene encodes CDR1 SGHRS and CDR2 YFSETQ. This chain's CDR3 is CASSLGAGEGEQFF. CDR3 nucleotide sequence: TGCGCCAGCAGCTTGGGGGCGGGAGAGGGTGAGCAGTTCTTC.

This clonotype has a handful of counts. The chain is built from TRBV15 and TRBJ2-1; D gene unclear. Trimming removed 2 bases from V and 4 bases from J, with 9 bases in between. Germline loops: CDR1 LNHNV, CDR2 YYDKDF (reference sequence). The CDR3 length is 14 residues. This CDR3 is CATSRTQAYNEQFF. DNA of the CDR3: TGTGCCACCAGCAGAACCCAGGCGTACAATGAGCAGTTCTTC.

This clonotype was counted a single time. The chain recombines TRBV7-2 with TRBJ2-1; no firm D call. Trimming pared 7 bases from V and 8 bases from J, leaving 9 bases between. The CDR3 has 11 amino acids. Germline assignment: CDR1 SGHTA and CDR2 FQGNSA. In DNA, the CDR3 is TGTGCCAGCACCCCTCGGGATGAGCAGTTCTTC. It yields the protein CASTPRDEQFF. The entire variable domain, with the rest obtained from reference TRBV7-2 and TRBJ2-1, is as follows: GAGVSQSPSNKVTEKGKDVELRCDPISGHTALYWYRQSLGQGLEFLIYFQGNSAPDKSGLPSDRFSAERTGGSVSTLTIQRTQQEDSAVYLCASTPRDEQFFGPGTRLTVL.